The present TCR beta chain was sequenced within a study of blood T cell repertoires in COVID-19. V lost 10 bases and J lost 4, with 32 bases in between. Germline CDR1 is LNHDA and CDR2 is SQIVND (reference sequence). CDR3 length: 18 amino acids. Assay used: immunoSEQ multiplex PCR; TCRdb lists only in-frame clones, some missing. The sample has 150,000 to 200,000 clones, approximately 90% seen once. The sample was peripheral blood. V gene TRBV19 combines with J gene TRBJ2-7, with D perhaps TRBD1 or TRBD2 (9 bases each). The receptor was derived from a man in his late teens or twenties who had recovered from COVID-19. CDR3 sequence reads: CATSPKDRGRAGGYEQYF. CDR3 nucleotide sequence: TGTGCCACCTCGCCGAAGGACAGGGGTAGAGCGGGGGGTTACGAGCAGTACTTC.